These 7 T cell receptor beta chains were sequenced from one sample in a study of blood T cell repertoires in COVID-19. Sequencing used immunoSEQ multiplex PCR; TCRdb keeps in-frame clones, though not all of them. The sample yields approximately 100,000 clones, around nine tenths seen once. The material sequenced was peripheral blood. These receptors were obtained from a man aged 50 to 60 in a cohort sampled during active COVID-19.

This clone was picked up one time. The rearrangement uses TRBV6-5 and TRBJ1-2, with D possibly TRBD1 on 5 matching bases. This CDR3 is built from 15 residues. Trimming left V 0 bases short and J 8 bases short, with 16 bases between. Germline V lookup: CDR1 MNHEY, CDR2 SVGAGI. CDR3 in amino acids: CASSYSAREARGYTF. The CDR3 bases are TGTGCCAGCAGTTACTCCGCCAGGGAGGCTAGAGGCTACACCTTC.

V usage is TRBV7-9 and J usage is TRBJ2-1, with no clear D. Trimming removed 4 bases at V and 4 bases at J, with 14 bases between. CDR1 is SEHNR, CDR2 FQNEAQ, per germline (reference sequence). The CDR3 consists of 15 residues. CDR3 protein: CASSSLTGYYNEQFF. As DNA, the CDR3 is TGTGCCAGCAGCTCCCTTACCGGTTATTACAATGAGCAGTTCTTC.

This chain joins TRBV5-1 and TRBJ2-1, with D perhaps TRBD2 (6 bases). Trimming took off 7 bases at V and 8 bases at J, with 19 bases between the two ends. The CDR3 is 14 residues long. The germline gives CDR1 SGHRS, CDR2 YFSETQ. CDR3 DNA: TGCGCCAGCCGCCCCGGGGGTGTGATGGATGAGCAGTTCTTC. Translating it yields CASRPGGVMDEQFF.

The chain couples TRBV5-1 to TRBJ1-6; D is unclear. Germline-derived CDR1 and CDR2 are SGHRS and YFSETQ. This CDR3 comprises 15 residues. The V end lost 4 bases, the J end lost 9 bases, and 17 bases lay between the germline ends. CDR3 DNA sequence: TGCGCCAGCAGCCCGGCCCAGGCACTCGGTTCACCCCTCCACTTT. This translates into CASSPAQALGSPLHF.

The chain employs TRBV20-1 and TRBJ2-1, with 10 bases fitting TRBD2. J lost 4 bases, V lost 3 bases, and 15 bases had no gene match. There are 18 residues in the CDR3. Germline V gene lookup returns CDR1 DFQATT and CDR2 SNEGSKA (reference sequence). CDR3 DNA: TGCAGTGCTAGTTCGTCTAGCGGGGGACCCACGGAGTACAATGAGCAGTTCTTC. Translating it yields CSASSSSGGPTEYNEQFF.

This clone was detected a few times. The junction departs from the called germline gene at one end, perhaps through a read error. The chain links TRBV24-1 to TRBJ1-5; TRBD1 aligns across 10 bases. CDR1 is KGHDR, CDR2 SFDVKD, per germline. The CDR3 is 16 residues long. The CDR3: CATSDPGQGGNQPQHF. DNA of the CDR3: TGTGCCACCAGTGACCCTGGACAGGGGGGCAACCAGCCCCAGCATTTT.

The chain is built from TRBV5-6 and TRBJ1-3; possibly TRBD1 for D (5 bases). Germline CDR1 and CDR2: SGHDT and YYEEEE. The ends were cut back, 4 bases at V and 0 bases at J, with 14 bases in the middle. The CDR3 has 16 amino acids. CDR3 sequence: CASSVRGHNSGNTIYF. The CDR3 coding sequence is TGTGCCAGCAGCGTGCGGGGCCATAACTCTGGAAACACCATATATTTT.